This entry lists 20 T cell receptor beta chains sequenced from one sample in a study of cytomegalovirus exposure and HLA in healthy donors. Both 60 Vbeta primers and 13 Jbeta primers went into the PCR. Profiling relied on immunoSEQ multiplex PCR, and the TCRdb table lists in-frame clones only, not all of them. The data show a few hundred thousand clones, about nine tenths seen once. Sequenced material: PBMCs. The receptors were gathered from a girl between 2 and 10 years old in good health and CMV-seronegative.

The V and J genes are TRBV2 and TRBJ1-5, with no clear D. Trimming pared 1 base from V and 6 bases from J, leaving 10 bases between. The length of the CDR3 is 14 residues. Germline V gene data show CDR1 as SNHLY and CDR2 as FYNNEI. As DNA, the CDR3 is TGTGCCAGCAGTGAAGATTCCGGGGTTCAGCCCCAGCATTTT. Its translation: CASSEDSGVQPQHF.

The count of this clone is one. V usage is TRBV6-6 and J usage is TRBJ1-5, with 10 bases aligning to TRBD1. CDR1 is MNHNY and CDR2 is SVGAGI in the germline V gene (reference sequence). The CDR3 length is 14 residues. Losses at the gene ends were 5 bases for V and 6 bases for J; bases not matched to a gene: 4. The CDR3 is CASSTWTGGQPQHF. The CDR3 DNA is TGTGCCAGCAGTACCTGGACAGGGGGTCAGCCCCAGCATTTT.

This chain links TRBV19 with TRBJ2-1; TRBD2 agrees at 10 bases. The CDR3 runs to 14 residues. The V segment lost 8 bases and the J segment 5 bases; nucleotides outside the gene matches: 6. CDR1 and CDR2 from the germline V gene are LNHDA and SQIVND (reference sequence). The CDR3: CASDMGLANNEQFF. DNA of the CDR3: TGTGCCAGTGACATGGGACTAGCGAACAATGAGCAGTTCTTC.

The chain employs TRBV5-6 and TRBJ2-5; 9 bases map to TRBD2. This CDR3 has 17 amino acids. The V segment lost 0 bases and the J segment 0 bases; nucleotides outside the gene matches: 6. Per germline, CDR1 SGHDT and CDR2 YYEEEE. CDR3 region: CASSLAGGREYQETQYF. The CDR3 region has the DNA TGTGCCAGCAGCTTGGCGGGCGGGAGGGAATACCAAGAGACCCAGTACTTC.

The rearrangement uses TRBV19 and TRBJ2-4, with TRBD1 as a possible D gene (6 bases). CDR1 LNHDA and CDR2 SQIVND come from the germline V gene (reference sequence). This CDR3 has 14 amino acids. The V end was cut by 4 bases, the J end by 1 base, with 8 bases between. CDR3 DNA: TGTGCCAGTAGTACCCAGGGGGCCAAAAACATTCAGTACTTC. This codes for CASSTQGAKNIQYF.

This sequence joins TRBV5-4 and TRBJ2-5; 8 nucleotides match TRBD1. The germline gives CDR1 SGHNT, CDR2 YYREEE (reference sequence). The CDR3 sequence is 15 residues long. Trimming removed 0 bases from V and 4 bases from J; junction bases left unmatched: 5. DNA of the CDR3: TGTGCCAGCAGCTTGGGCCGCCAGGGGGCAGAGACCCAGTACTTC. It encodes CASSLGRQGAETQYF.

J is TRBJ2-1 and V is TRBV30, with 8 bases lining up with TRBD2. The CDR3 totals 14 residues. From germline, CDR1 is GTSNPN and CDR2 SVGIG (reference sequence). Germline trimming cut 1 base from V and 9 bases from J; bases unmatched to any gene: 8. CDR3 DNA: TGTGCCTGGAGTGAGACTAGCGCGGTACGTGAGCAGTTCTTC. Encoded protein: CAWSETSAVREQFF. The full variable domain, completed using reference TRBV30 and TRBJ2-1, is SQTIHQWPATLVQPVGSPLSLECTVEGTSNPNLYWYRQAAGRGLQLLFYSVGIGQISSEVPQNLSASRPQDRQFILSSKKLLLSDSGFYLCAWSETSAVREQFFGPGTRLTVL.

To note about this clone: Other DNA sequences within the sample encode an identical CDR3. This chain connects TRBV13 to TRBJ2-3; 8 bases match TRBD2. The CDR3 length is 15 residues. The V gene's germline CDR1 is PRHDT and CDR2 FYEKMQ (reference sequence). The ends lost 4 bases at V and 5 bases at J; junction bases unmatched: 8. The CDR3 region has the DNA TGTGCCAGCAGCTATCGGGAGGGCCGTGGAGATACGCAGTATTTT. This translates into CASSYREGRGDTQYF.

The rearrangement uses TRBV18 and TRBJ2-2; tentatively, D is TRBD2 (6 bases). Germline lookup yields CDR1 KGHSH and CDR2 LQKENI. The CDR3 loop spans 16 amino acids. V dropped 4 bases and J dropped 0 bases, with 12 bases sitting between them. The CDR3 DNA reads TGTGCCAGCTCACGAGCTGGACTACCGAACACCGGGGAGCTGTTTTTT. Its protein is CASSRAGLPNTGELFF. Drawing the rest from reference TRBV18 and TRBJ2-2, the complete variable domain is NAGVMQNPRHLVRRRGQEARLRCSPMKGHSHVYWYRQLPEEGLKFMVYLQKENIIDESGMPKERFSAEFPKEGPSILRIQQVVRGDSAAYFCASSRAGLPNTGELFFGEGSRLTVL.

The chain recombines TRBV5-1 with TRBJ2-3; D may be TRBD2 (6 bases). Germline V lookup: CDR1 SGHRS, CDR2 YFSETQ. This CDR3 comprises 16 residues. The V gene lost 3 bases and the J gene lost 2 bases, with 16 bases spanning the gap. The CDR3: CASSSGVGVNTDTQYF. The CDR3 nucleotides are TGCGCCAGCAGCTCGGGAGTGGGGGTGAACACAGATACGCAGTATTTT.

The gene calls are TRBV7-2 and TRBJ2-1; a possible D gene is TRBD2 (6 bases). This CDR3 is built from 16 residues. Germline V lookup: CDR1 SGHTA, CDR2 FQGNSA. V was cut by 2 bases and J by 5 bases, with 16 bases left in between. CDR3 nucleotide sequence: TGTGCCAGCAGCTTATACAGCCTGGGACTCAACAATGAGCAGTTCTTC. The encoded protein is CASSLYSLGLNNEQFF.

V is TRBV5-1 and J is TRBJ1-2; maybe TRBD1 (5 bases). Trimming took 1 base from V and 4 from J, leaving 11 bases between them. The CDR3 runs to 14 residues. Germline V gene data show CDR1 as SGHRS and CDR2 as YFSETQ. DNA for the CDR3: TGCGCCAGCAGCTTGAACCAGGGCGCCTATGGCTACACCTTC. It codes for CASSLNQGAYGYTF.

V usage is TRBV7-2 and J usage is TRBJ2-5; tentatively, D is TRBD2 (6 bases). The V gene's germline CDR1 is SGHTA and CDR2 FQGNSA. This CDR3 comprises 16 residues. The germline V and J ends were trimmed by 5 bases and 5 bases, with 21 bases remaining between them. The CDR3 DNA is TGTGCCAGCAGCCGTTCCGGGACTGCCGTCCGGGAGACCCAGTACTTC. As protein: CASSRSGTAVRETQYF.

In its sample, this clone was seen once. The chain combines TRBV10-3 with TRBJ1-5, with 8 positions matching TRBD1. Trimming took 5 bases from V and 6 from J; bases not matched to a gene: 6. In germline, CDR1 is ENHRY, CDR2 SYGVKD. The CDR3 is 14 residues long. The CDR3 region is CAISSGTGSQPQHF. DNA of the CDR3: TGTGCCATCAGTTCCGGGACAGGAAGTCAGCCCCAGCATTTT.

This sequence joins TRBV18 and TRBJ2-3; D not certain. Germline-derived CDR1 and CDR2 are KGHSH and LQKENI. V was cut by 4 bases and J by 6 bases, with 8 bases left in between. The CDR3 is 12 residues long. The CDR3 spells CASSRAVDTQYF. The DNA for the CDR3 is TGTGCCAGCTCACGCGCGGTGGATACGCAGTATTTT.

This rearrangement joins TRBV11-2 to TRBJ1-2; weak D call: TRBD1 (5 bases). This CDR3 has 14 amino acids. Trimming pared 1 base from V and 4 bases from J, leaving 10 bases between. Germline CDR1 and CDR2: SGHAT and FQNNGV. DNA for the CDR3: TGTGCCAGCAGCTTAGCGGGGGGGGGCTATGGCTACACCTTC. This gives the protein CASSLAGGGYGYTF.

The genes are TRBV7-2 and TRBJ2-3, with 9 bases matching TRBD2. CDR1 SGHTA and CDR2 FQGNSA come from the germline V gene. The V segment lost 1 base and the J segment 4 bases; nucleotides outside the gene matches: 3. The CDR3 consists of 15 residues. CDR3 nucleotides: TGTGCCAGCAGCTTAGATAGCGGGGGTCCAGATACGCAGTATTTT. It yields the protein CASSLDSGGPDTQYF.

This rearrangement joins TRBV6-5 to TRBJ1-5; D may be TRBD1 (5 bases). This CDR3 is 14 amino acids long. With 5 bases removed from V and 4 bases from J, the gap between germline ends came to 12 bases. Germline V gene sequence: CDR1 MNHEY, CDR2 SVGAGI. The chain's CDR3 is CASSATVTNQPQHF. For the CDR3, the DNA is TGTGCCAGCAGTGCGACAGTGACAAATCAGCCCCAGCATTTT.

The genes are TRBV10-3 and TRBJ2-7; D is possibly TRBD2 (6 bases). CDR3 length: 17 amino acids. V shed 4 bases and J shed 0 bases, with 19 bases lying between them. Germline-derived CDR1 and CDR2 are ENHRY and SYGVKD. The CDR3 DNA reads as TGTGCCATCAGTGGGTCCCCTCGAACGGGGGACTCCTACGAGCAGTACTTC. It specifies CAISGSPRTGDSYEQYF.

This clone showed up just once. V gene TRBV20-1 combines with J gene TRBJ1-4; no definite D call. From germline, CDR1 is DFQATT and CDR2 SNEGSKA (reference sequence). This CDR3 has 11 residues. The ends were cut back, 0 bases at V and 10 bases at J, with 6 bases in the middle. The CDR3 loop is CSARDYGKLFF. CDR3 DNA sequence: TGCAGTGCTAGAGATTACGGAAAACTGTTTTTT.